Only a few counts were recorded for the clone carrying this T cell receptor beta chain. The source of the sample is a study of blood T cell repertoires in COVID-19. Study-wide background: The cDNA or gDNA used as material had been derived from T cells, B-cell-depleted T cells, or PBMCs.

The CDR3 extends over 14 amino acids. Germline lookup yields CDR1 LGHNT and CDR2 FRNRAP. Between the trimmed V and J ends, which lost 2 bases and 8 bases, there was a span of 12 bases. Some clones are missing from TCRdb's copy, which holds only in-frame ones; the method was immunoSEQ multiplex PCR. The sample has some 200,000 clones, approximately 81% seen once. This receptor was obtained from a woman of 80 years or more with acute or convalescent COVID-19. The sequenced sample was peripheral blood. The chain joins TRBV12-5 to TRBJ1-4; D may be TRBD1 (5 bases). The chain's CDR3 is CASGLQGGKEKLFF. Here the CDR3 DNA reads TGTGCTAGTGGTTTGCAGGGAGGGAAAGAAAAACTGTTTTTT.